These 26 T cell receptor beta chains share one sample of origin, sequenced in a study of cytomegalovirus exposure and HLA in healthy donors. The PCR employed 60 Vbeta primers together with 13 Jbeta primers. Some clones are missing from TCRdb's copy, which holds only in-frame ones; the method was immunoSEQ multiplex PCR. The table records 65,000 to 90,000 clones, 75% of them present only once. The sample taken for sequencing was PBMCs. All receptors come from a man in his 70s in good health and CMV-seronegative.

This clone was picked up a small number of times. This chain connects TRBV10-1 to TRBJ2-7; D possibly corresponds to TRBD2 (5 bases). CDR3 size: 16 residues. Germline values: CDR1 WNHNN, CDR2 SYGVQD (reference sequence). V lost 2 bases and J 6 bases, leaving 20 bases between the germline ends. CDR3 DNA sequence: TGCGCCAGCAGTGAGGATCCCGATCCGGGGATCTCCGAGCAGTACTTC. This codes for CASSEDPDPGISEQYF.

This clone was counted only a few times. The chain combines TRBV30 with TRBJ1-5; 7 nucleotides line up with TRBD1. J gave up 4 bases and V 0 bases, and 0 bases lay outside the gene matches. The CDR3 totals 13 residues. Per the germline V gene, CDR1 is GTSNPN and CDR2 is SVGIG (reference sequence). In nucleotides, the CDR3 is TGTGCCTGGAGTGTACAGGGGAATCAGCCCCAGCATTTT. Translated: CAWSVQGNQPQHF. Complete variable domain (other parts from reference TRBV30 and TRBJ1-5): SQTIHQWPATLVQPVGSPLSLECTVEGTSNPNLYWYRQAAGRGLQLLFYSVGIGQISSEVPQNLSASRPQDRQFILSSKKLLLSDSGFYLCAWSVQGNQPQHFGDGTRLSIL.

This chain joins TRBV5-1 and TRBJ2-3; 13 bases line up with TRBD2. The V and J ends lost 0 bases and 3 bases, in that order; junction bases with no gene match: 1. CDR1 SGHRS and CDR2 YFSETQ come from the germline V gene. The CDR3 covers 16 residues. CDR3 sequence reads: CASSLGTSGRTDTQYF. CDR3 nucleotide sequence: TGCGCCAGCAGCTTGGGGACTAGCGGGAGAACAGATACGCAGTATTTT.

J is TRBJ1-6 and V is TRBV11-2, with D unresolved. Per the germline V gene, CDR1 is SGHAT and CDR2 is FQNNGV. This CDR3 contains 15 residues. The V end was cut by 1 base, the J end by 9 bases, with 13 bases between. CDR3 region: CASSLARRRFSPLHF. The CDR3 DNA follows: TGTGCCAGCAGCTTAGCTCGTAGGCGGTTTTCACCCCTCCACTTT.

This chain uses TRBV7-2 with TRBJ2-3; TRBD2 matches at 16 bases. Germline values: CDR1 SGHTA, CDR2 FQGNSA. After removal of 4 bases from V and 4 bases from J, the junction contained 5 bases not matched to a gene. The CDR3 covers 17 residues. CDR3 nucleotide sequence: TGTGCCAGCAGCTCGGGACTAGCGGGGGGGCATGCAGATACGCAGTATTTT. Translation gives CASSSGLAGGHADTQYF.

The chain employs TRBV14 and TRBJ1-1; D remains unclear. CDR1 and CDR2 from the germline V gene are SGHDN and FVKESK. This CDR3 spans 16 amino acids. V was cut by 0 bases and J by 1 base, with 12 bases left in between. This CDR3 is CASSQEINRRNTEAFF. In DNA, the CDR3 is TGTGCCAGCAGCCAAGAAATAAACAGAAGGAACACTGAAGCTTTCTTT. The whole variable domain, filled in from reference TRBV14 and TRBJ1-1, reads EAGVTQFPSHSVIEKGQTVTLRCDPISGHDNLYWYRRVMGKEIKFLLHFVKESKQDESGMPNNRFLAERTGGTYSTLKVQPAELEDSGVYFCASSQEINRRNTEAFFGQGTRLTVV.

V is TRBV15 and J is TRBJ2-3; 10 bases map to TRBD2. This CDR3 has 16 amino acids. Germline assignment: CDR1 LNHNV and CDR2 YYDKDF (reference sequence). V was pared by 2 bases and J by 6 bases, with 8 bases of the junction left unmatched. Here the CDR3 reads CATSRSSGSGGDTQYF. The CDR3 DNA sequence: TGTGCCACCAGCAGATCTAGCGGGAGCGGAGGTGATACGCAGTATTTT. Based on the CDR3 plus reference TRBV15 and TRBJ2-3, the full variable domain is DAMVIQNPRYQVTQFGKPVTLSCSQTLNHNVMYWYQQKSSQAPKLLFHYYDKDFNNEADTPDNFQSRRPNTSFCFLDIRSPGLGDTAMYLCATSRSSGSGGDTQYFGPGTRLTVL.

V usage is TRBV18 and J usage is TRBJ1-3, with TRBD1 matching 10 bases. This CDR3 is built from 17 residues. V shed 3 bases and J 3 bases; nucleotides not matched to a gene: 8. The germline V gene encodes CDR1 KGHSH and CDR2 LQKENI. CDR3 residues: CASSPSGTGVDGNTIYF. For the CDR3, the DNA is TGTGCCAGCTCACCGTCCGGGACAGGGGTGGATGGAAACACCATATATTTT.

V usage is TRBV5-6 and J usage is TRBJ1-1; D may be TRBD1 (5 bases). CDR3 length equals 12 residues. The V gene lost 0 bases and the J gene lost 6 bases, with 6 bases spanning the gap. Germline CDR1 SGHDT, CDR2 YYEEEE. As DNA, the CDR3 is TGTGCCAGCAGCTTGGGACAGTCTGAAGCTTTCTTT. The encoded protein is CASSLGQSEAFF.

The rearrangement joins TRBV7-8 to TRBJ2-7; TRBD2 matches 12 bases. V gave up 1 base and J gave up 4 bases; unmatched junction bases: 11. CDR3 length equals 18 residues. Germline V gene data show CDR1 as SGHVS and CDR2 as FQNEAQ. In nucleotides, the CDR3 is TGTGCCAGCAGCTTAGTGGCCCCCTTACTAGCGGGGGGATACGAGCAGTACTTC. Translated: CASSLVAPLLAGGYEQYF.

With respect to this clone: The junction shows a germline mismatch at one end, possibly a read error. The rearrangement uses TRBV7-9 and TRBJ1-2; D uncertain. Germline V gene sequence: CDR1 SEHNR, CDR2 FQNEAQ (reference sequence). CDR3 length equals 13 residues. The CDR3 region has the DNA TGTGCCAGCAGCAGCACGGAGCCCTATAGCTACACCTTC. It yields the protein CASSSTEPYSYTF.

This clone has more than one count but fewer than ten. The V gene is TRBV29-1, the J gene TRBJ1-1; unclear D gene. The CDR3 length is 13 residues. Between the trimmed V and J ends, which lost 4 bases and 0 bases, there was a span of 9 bases. Germline V lookup: CDR1 SQVTM, CDR2 ANQGSEA. CDR3 coding DNA: TGCAGCGTTGTCATGAGTTTGAACACTGAAGCTTTCTTT. Amino acids: CSVVMSLNTEAFF.

This clone appeared a single time. The J gene is TRBJ2-1, the V gene TRBV30; 9 nucleotides match TRBD1. V lost 8 bases, J lost 4 bases, and 3 bases stayed unmatched. Germline V gene lookup returns CDR1 GTSNPN and CDR2 SVGIG (reference sequence). This CDR3 is 12 amino acids long. This CDR3 reads CARDRGYNEQFF. The CDR3 nucleotides are TGTGCCCGAGACAGGGGGTACAATGAGCAGTTCTTC.

This chain connects TRBV2 to TRBJ2-3; 9 bases line up with TRBD1. After removal of 5 bases from V and 4 bases from J, the junction contained 4 bases not matched to a gene. The CDR3 totals 14 residues. From germline, CDR1 is SNHLY and CDR2 FYNNEI. DNA for the CDR3: TGTGCCAGCAGTCCCGGGACAGGGTCAGATACGCAGTATTTT. Translation: CASSPGTGSDTQYF.

The sample holds a few counts of this clone. This CDR3 reads CASSLGLAEASSYEQYF. The CDR3, as DNA: TGCGCCAGCAGCTTGGGACTAGCAGAGGCCAGCTCCTACGAGCAGTACTTC. This chain links TRBV5-1 with TRBJ2-7, with TRBD2 identical over 7 bases. The CDR3 length is 17 residues. The V gene's germline CDR1 is SGHRS and CDR2 YFSETQ. The V and J ends lost 0 bases and 0 bases, in that order; junction bases with no gene match: 9.

This clone was observed a handful of times. V gene TRBV30 combines with J gene TRBJ1-1; no firm D call. Trimming removed 0 bases from V and 3 bases from J, with 8 bases in between. The CDR3 is 13 amino acids. Germline V gene lookup returns CDR1 GTSNPN and CDR2 SVGIG (reference sequence). The CDR3 is CAWSVQHDTEAFF. In DNA, the CDR3 is TGTGCCTGGAGTGTACAGCATGACACTGAAGCTTTCTTT.

The sample holds one count of this clone. J is TRBJ1-2 and V is TRBV19; D unclear. V was trimmed by 5 bases and J by 2 bases, leaving 18 bases between them. This CDR3 spans 16 amino acids. Per the germline V gene, CDR1 is LNHDA and CDR2 is SQIVND (reference sequence). CDR3 bases: TGTGCCAGTAGTGCACCAAGGGAGGGAACAAACTATGGCTACACCTTC. Its translation: CASSAPREGTNYGYTF. Based on the CDR3 plus reference TRBV19 and TRBJ1-2, the full variable domain is DGGITQSPKYLFRKEGQNVTLSCEQNLNHDAMYWYRQDPGQGLRLIYYSQIVNDFQKGDIAEGYSVSREKKESFPLTVTSAQKNPTAFYLCASSAPREGTNYGYTFGSGTRLTVV.

The chain carries TRBV6-6 and TRBJ1-5; D unclear. The V gene lost 5 bases and the J gene lost 4 bases, with 12 bases spanning the gap. CDR1 is MNHNY and CDR2 is SVGAGI in the germline V gene (reference sequence). The CDR3 length is 14 residues. The CDR3 reads CASSAGSVNQPQHF. Here the CDR3 DNA reads TGTGCCAGCAGTGCCGGGTCCGTAAATCAGCCCCAGCATTTT.

This clone was detected many times. The chain is built from TRBV6-1 and TRBJ2-6; D not certain. V was clipped by 4 bases and J by 2 bases, with 6 bases between them. The CDR3 consists of 14 residues. Per germline, CDR1 MNHNS and CDR2 SASEGT. The DNA of the CDR3 is TGTGCCAGCAGTGCCTATACTGGGGCCAACGTCCTGACTTTC. Protein product: CASSAYTGANVLTF.

The chain uses TRBV23-1 and TRBJ2-3, with TRBD1 matching over 11 bases. TRBV23-1 qualifies as an ORF whose function is uncertain. The CDR3 runs to 13 residues. Trimming removed 10 bases from V and 7 bases from J; junction bases left unmatched: 7. The CDR3 reads CANLRDRGNTQYF. For the CDR3, the DNA is TGCGCCAACCTCCGGGACAGGGGGAATACGCAGTATTTT.

This clone appeared once. The chain couples TRBV5-1 to TRBJ2-1; no reliable D call. The CDR3 covers 14 residues. Germline-derived CDR1 and CDR2 are SGHRS and YFSETQ. V was shortened by 3 bases and J by 6 bases, with 13 bases between the two germline ends. Written as DNA, the CDR3 is TGCGCCAGCAGCTACGACCAGGCGATCAATGAGCAGTTCTTC. As protein: CASSYDQAINEQFF.

The chain carries TRBV9 and TRBJ2-7; the match to TRBD1 covers 9 bases. CDR1 and CDR2 (germline): SGDLS, YYNGEE. Trimming cost V 3 bases and J 7 bases; bases outside gene matches: 8. This CDR3 comprises 14 residues. This CDR3 reads CASSGYRGRGEQYF. The CDR3 region has the DNA TGTGCCAGCAGCGGATACAGGGGGCGAGGTGAGCAGTACTTC.

The chain carries TRBV28 and TRBJ2-5; TRBD1 matches 8 bases. This CDR3 spans 15 amino acids. Germline trimming cut 6 bases from V and 1 base from J; bases unmatched to any gene: 7. Germline V lookup: CDR1 MDHEN, CDR2 SYDVKM. CDR3 amino acids: CASSTDRVPQETQYF. Here the CDR3 DNA reads TGTGCCAGCAGCACGGACAGGGTTCCCCAAGAGACCCAGTACTTC.

This sequence joins TRBV28 and TRBJ1-2; D remains unclear. The CDR3 consists of 11 residues. Germline V gives CDR1 MDHEN, CDR2 SYDVKM. The ends were cut back, 2 bases at V and 4 bases at J, with 2 bases in the middle. The CDR3, as DNA: TGTGCCAGCAGTTTACTCTATGGCTACACCTTC. Its protein is CASSLLYGYTF.

For the CDR3, the DNA is TGTGCCAGCAGCTTGGGGATAGCGGTTGTCTACGAGCAGTACTTC. Translating it yields CASSLGIAVVYEQYF. This sequence joins TRBV5-4 and TRBJ2-7; D possibly corresponds to TRBD2 (6 bases). Looked up from germline, CDR1 is SGHNT and CDR2 is YYREEE (reference sequence). V was clipped by 0 bases and J by 3 bases, with 13 bases between them. The CDR3 is 15 residues long.

In DNA form, the CDR3 reads TGTGCCAGCAGCGTAGCGGGTACCTCCTACGAGCAGTACTTC. It codes for CASSVAGTSYEQYF. This chain links TRBV9 with TRBJ2-7, with unresolved D. The CDR3 sequence is 14 residues long. The V end was cut by 0 bases, the J end by 0 bases, with 7 bases between. The germline gives CDR1 SGDLS, CDR2 YYNGEE.